The 8 T cell receptor beta chains in this list originate from one sample, sequenced in a study of long-term antiretroviral therapy in people with HIV. Survey-level immunoSEQ v3.0 assays were run. TCRdb keeps only in-frame clones here, not all; method: immunoSEQ multiplex PCR. This table holds about 21,000 clones, approximately 82% found once. Specimen: unsorted PBMCs, collected 0.2 years after starting antiretroviral therapy. The receptors were sampled from a woman in her twenties or thirties with HIV.

The rearrangement links TRBV18 to TRBJ1-5; D may be TRBD1 (5 bases). This CDR3 has 13 amino acids. Germline CDR1 and CDR2: KGHSH and LQKENI. The V end lost 8 bases, the J end lost 3 bases, and 11 bases lay between the germline ends. CDR3 region: CASGGDYNQPQHF. The CDR3 DNA is TGTGCCAGCGGGGGAGACTACAATCAGCCCCAGCATTTT.

The genes are TRBV5-5 and TRBJ1-2; D is uncertain. V was clipped by 0 bases and J by 3 bases, with 9 bases between them. CDR1 and CDR2 (germline): SGHKS, YYEKEE (reference sequence). There are 14 residues in the CDR3. The CDR3 spells CASSLGGRYYGYTF. The CDR3 nucleotides are TGTGCCAGCAGCTTGGGTGGACGGTACTATGGCTACACCTTC.

The chain has TRBV27 and TRBJ2-4; TRBD1 might be the D (6 bases). Trimming took 4 bases from V and 13 from J, leaving 14 bases between them. The CDR3 is made up of 12 amino acids. Germline V gene lookup returns CDR1 MNHEY and CDR2 SMNVEV (reference sequence). DNA of the CDR3: TGTGCCAGCAGTTCTTTCGACAGGCCCCAGTACTTC. Translated, it gives CASSSFDRPQYF.

V is TRBV18 and J is TRBJ2-1; D perhaps matches TRBD1 (7 bases). Germline lookup yields CDR1 KGHSH and CDR2 LQKENI. The CDR3 is 14 amino acids. The ends were cut back, 3 bases at V and 4 bases at J, with 10 bases in the middle. For the CDR3, the DNA is TGTGCCAGCTCACCCAGGGGGGCGTACAATGAGCAGTTCTTC. As protein: CASSPRGAYNEQFF.

Remarks on this clone: This CDR3 is also generated by other DNA sequences in the sample. The genes are TRBV20-1 and TRBJ1-3; D gene ambiguous. Germline V CDR1 and CDR2: DFQATT, SNEGSKA (reference sequence). Trimming took 2 bases from V and 4 from J, leaving 3 bases between them. The CDR3 is 11 amino acids. CDR3 bases: TGCAGTGCTAGATCCGGAAACACCATATATTTT. Translation gives CSARSGNTIYF.

This chain uses TRBV9 with TRBJ1-3, with D maybe TRBD1 (5 bases). This CDR3 has 15 amino acids. Looked up from germline, CDR1 is SGDLS and CDR2 is YYNGEE. The V gene lost 3 bases and the J gene lost 0 bases, with 10 bases spanning the gap. The CDR3 DNA is TGTGCCAGCAGCGGCCGCAGGGTCTCTGGAAACACCATATATTTT. It encodes CASSGRRVSGNTIYF.

The chain has TRBV7-2 and TRBJ1-3; no clear D. The V gene's germline CDR1 is SGHTA and CDR2 FQGNSA. The V end was cut by 0 bases, the J end by 3 bases, with 12 bases between. The CDR3 has 16 residues. The CDR3 region is CASSLASIYSGNTIYF. CDR3 nucleotide sequence: TGTGCCAGCAGCTTAGCGAGCATTTATAGTGGAAACACCATATATTTT.

The chain has TRBV30 and TRBJ1-1, with D unresolved. Germline CDR1 is GTSNPN and CDR2 is SVGIG (reference sequence). CDR3 length equals 13 residues. Trimming pared 0 bases from V and 6 bases from J, leaving 11 bases between. In DNA, the CDR3 is TGTGCCTGGAGTGTACAAGGTGGAGCTGAAGCTTTCTTT. As protein: CAWSVQGGAEAFF.